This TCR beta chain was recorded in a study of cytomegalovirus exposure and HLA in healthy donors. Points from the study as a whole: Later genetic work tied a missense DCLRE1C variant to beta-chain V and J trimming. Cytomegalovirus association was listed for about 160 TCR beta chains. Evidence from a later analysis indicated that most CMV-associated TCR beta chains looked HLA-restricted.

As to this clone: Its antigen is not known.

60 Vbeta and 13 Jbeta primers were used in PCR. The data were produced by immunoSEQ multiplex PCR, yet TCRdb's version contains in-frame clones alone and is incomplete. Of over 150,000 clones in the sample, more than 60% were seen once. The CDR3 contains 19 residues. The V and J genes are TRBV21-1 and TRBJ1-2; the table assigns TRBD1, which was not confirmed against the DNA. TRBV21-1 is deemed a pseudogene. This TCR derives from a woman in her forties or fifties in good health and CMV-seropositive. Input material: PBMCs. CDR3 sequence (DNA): TGTGCCAGCAGCAAAAAGCGGTCGGGTGGACAGGGGGTTTACTATGGCTACACCTTC. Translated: CASSKKRSGGQGVYYGYTF.